This entry is about one TCR beta chain. Antigen: not known. These data come from a study of siplizumab effects on memory and regulatory T cells. Study-wide results and limits: There was no confirmation of the suppressive function of proliferating Tregs from siplizumab cultures. The authors mapped only a minor fraction of alloreactive clones to unstimulated subsets. Where siplizumab was present, mappable alloreactive CD4+ clones averaged almost 70% Treg-derived, compared with less than 35% in controls. Unstimulated naive T cells seemed to show more diversity than memory cells did, and they also seemed to be among the major contributors to the alloresponse.

Some clones are missing from TCRdb's copy, which holds only in-frame ones; the method was immunoSEQ multiplex PCR. The sample carries 99,000 or so clones, nearly 95% recorded once. This CDR3 is 12 amino acids long. The germline CDR1 and CDR2 sequences are SGDLS and YYNGEE. Between the trimmed V and J ends, which lost 3 bases and 7 bases, there was a span of 11 bases. The chain links TRBV9 to TRBJ2-7; the D gene could be TRBD1 or TRBD2 (5 bases each). Material for sequencing was Tregs sorted from blood. The sequence was collected from a human donor in good health. CDR3 nucleotide sequence: TGTGCCAGCAGCGCGGGACGCCTAGAGCAGTACTTC. Translation: CASSAGRLEQYF.